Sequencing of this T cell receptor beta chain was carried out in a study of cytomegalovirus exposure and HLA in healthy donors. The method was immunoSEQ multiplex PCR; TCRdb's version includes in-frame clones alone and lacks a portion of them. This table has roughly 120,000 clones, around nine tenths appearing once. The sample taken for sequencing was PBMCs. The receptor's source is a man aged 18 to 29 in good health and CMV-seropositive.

CDR3: CASNPEGATNEKLFF. CDR3 nucleotides: TGTGCCAGCAATCCAGAGGGGGCAACTAATGAAAAACTGTTTTTT. This sequence joins TRBV2 and TRBJ1-4; tentative D call: TRBD1 (6 bases). V gave up 7 bases and J gave up 0 bases, with 12 bases separating them. The CDR3 is 15 amino acids. CDR1 and CDR2 from the germline V gene are SNHLY and FYNNEI.